The entry that follows covers one T cell receptor (beta chain) sequence. The sample comes from a study of blood T cell repertoires in COVID-19. Overall study context: Acute-phase and convalescent COVID-19 samples originated in the United States, Italy and Spain. T cells, B-cell-depleted T cells, or PBMCs provided the cDNA or gDNA that served as material.

How the authors handled the data: Amplifying reference gene primers gave estimates of nucleated cell counts. Libraries were prepared by immunoSEQ multiplex PCR; TCRdb keeps only in-frame clonotypes and omits some of them. V and J calls plus clone size are reproduced from that table; the DNA served to infer D and trimming. The repertoire consists of over 120,000 clones, with about 76% occurring once and the leading ten covering roughly 8.2%. The length of the CDR3 is 14 residues. The ends lost 6 bases at V and 7 bases at J; junction bases unmatched: 5. From germline, CDR1 is SGHVS and CDR2 FQNEAQ. The rearrangement joins TRBV7-8 to TRBJ1-4, with TRBD1 matching over 10 bases. What was sequenced was peripheral blood. This receptor was obtained from a human donor in a cohort sampled during active COVID-19. CDR3 nucleotides: TGTGCCAGCAGTCCGACAGGGGGCGGTGAAAAACTGTTTTTT. This sequence encodes CASSPTGGGEKLFF.